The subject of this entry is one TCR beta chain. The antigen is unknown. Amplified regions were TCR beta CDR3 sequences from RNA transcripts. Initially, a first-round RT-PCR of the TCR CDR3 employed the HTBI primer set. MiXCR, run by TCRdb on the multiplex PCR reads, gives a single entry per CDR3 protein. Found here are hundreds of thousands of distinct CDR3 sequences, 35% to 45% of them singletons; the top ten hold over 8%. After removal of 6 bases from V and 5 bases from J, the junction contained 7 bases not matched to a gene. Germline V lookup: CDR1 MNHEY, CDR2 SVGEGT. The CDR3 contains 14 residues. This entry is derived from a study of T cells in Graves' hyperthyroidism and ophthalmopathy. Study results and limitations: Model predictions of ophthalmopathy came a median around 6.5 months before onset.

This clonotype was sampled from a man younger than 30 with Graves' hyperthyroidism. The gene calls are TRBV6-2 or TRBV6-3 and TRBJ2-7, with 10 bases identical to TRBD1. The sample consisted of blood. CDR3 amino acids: CASRLGQGDDEQYF. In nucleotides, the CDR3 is TGTGCCAGCAGACTAGGACAGGGGGACGACGAGCAGTACTTC.